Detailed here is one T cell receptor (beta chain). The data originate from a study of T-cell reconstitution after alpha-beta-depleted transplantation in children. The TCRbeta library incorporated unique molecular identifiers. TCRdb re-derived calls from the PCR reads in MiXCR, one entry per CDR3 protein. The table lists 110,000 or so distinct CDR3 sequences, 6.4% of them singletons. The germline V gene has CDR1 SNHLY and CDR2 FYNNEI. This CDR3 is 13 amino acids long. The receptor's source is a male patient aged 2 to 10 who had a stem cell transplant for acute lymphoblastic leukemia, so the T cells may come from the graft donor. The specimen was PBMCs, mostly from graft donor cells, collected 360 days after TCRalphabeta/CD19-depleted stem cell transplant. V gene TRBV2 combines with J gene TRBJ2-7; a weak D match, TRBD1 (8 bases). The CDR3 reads CGRGGDRSYEQYF. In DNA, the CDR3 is TGTGGCAGGGGGGGGGACAGGAGCTACGAGCAGTACTTC. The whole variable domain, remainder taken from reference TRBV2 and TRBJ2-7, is EPEVTQTPSHQVTQMGQEVILRCVPISNHLYFYWYRQILGQKVEFLVSFYNNEISEKSEIFDDQFSVERPDGSNFTLKIRSTKLEDSAMYFCGRGGDRSYEQYFGPGTRLTVT.